The T cell receptor beta chain under discussion was sequenced for a study of CD8 T cells in ankylosing spondylitis. The V segment lost 4 bases and the J segment 3 bases; nucleotides outside the gene matches: 7. This CDR3 region has 14 residues. Germline CDR1 and CDR2: DFQATT and SNEGSKA (reference sequence). TCRdb independently ran MiXCR on the 5' RACE reads; one entry per CDR3 protein. Among around 120,000 distinct CDR3 sequences listed, around 24% were seen once. Findings and limits, study-wide: Disease-associated clonotypes exhibited CD8+ identity and were relatively infrequent in peripheral blood. Roughly eight highly homologous variants made up a TCR beta motif that seemed to typify ankylosing spondylitis blood.

In the case of this clonotype: Its specificity is not known.

Sequenced input: synovial fluid, either unsorted or a sorted T cell fraction (not recorded which). The TCR comes from a male donor with ankylosing spondylitis. The gene calls are TRBV20-1 and TRBJ2-7, with 9 bases that match TRBD2. The chain's CDR3 is CSANLLAGIYEQYF. Written as DNA, the CDR3 is TGCAGTGCTAACCTACTAGCGGGTATCTACGAGCAGTACTTC.